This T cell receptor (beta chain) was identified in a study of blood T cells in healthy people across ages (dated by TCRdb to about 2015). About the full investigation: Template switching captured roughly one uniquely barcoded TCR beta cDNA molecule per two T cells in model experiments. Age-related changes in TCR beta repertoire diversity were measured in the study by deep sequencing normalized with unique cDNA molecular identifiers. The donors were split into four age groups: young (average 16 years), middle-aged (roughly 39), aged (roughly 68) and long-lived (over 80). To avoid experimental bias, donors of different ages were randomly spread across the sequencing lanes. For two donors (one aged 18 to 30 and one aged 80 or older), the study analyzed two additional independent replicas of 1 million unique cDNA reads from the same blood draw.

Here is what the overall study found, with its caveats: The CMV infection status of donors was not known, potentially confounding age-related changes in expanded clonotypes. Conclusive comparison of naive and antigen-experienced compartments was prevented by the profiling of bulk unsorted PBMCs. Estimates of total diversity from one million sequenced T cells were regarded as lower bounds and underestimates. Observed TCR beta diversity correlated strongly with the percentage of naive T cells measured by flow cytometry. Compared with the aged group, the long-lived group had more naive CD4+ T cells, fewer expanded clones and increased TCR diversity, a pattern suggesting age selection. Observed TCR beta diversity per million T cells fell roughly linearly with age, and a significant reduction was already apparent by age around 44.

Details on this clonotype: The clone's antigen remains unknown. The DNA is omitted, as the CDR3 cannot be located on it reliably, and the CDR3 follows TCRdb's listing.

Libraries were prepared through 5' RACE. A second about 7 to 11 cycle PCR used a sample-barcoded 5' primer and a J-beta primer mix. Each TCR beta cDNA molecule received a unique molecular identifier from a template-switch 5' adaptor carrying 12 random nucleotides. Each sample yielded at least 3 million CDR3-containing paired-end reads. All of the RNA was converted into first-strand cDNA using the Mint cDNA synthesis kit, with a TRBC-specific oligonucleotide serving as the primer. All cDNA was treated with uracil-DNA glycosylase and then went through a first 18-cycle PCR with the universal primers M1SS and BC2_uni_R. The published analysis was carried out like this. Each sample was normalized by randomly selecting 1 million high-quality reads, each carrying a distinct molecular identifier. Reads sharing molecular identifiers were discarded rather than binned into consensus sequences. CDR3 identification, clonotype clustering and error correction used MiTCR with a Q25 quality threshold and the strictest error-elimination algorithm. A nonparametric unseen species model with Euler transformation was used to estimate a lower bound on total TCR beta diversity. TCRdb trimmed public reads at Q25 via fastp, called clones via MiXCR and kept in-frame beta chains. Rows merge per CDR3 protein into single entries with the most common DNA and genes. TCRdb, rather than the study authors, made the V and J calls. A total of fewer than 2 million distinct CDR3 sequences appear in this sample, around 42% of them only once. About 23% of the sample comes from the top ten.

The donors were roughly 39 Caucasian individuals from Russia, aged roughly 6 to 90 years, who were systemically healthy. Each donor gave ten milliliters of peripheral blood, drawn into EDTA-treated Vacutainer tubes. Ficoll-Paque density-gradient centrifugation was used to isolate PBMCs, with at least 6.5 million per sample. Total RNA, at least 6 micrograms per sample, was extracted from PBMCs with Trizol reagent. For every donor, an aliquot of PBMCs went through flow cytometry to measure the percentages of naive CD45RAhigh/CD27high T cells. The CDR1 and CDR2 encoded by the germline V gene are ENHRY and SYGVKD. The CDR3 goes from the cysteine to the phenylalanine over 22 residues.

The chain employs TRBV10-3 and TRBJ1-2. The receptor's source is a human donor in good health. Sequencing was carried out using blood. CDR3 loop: CAISGLITDTQYFGPGNYGYTF.